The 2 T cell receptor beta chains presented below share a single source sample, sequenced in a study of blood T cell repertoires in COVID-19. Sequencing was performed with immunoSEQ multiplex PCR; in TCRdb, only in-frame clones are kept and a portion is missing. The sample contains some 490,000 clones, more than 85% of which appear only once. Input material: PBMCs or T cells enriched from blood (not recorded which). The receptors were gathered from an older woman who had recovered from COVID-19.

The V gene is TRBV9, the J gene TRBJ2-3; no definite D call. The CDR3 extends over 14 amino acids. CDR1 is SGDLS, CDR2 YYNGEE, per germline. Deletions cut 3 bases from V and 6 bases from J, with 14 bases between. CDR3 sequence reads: CASSETWSRDTQYF. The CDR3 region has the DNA TGTGCCAGCAGCGAGACCTGGAGTAGGGATACGCAGTATTTT. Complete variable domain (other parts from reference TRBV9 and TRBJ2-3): DSGVTQTPKHLITATGQRVTLRCSPRSGDLSVYWYQQSLDQGLQFLIQYYNGEERAKGNILERFSAQQFPDLHSELNLSSLELGDSALYFCASSETWSRDTQYFGPGTRLTVL.

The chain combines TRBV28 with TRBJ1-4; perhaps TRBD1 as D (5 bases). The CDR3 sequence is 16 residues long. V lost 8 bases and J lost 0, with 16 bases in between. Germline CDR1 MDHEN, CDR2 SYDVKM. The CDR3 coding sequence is TGTGCCAGCCGACAGCCCCTTCACGCAACTAATGAAAAACTGTTTTTT. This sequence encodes CASRQPLHATNEKLFF.